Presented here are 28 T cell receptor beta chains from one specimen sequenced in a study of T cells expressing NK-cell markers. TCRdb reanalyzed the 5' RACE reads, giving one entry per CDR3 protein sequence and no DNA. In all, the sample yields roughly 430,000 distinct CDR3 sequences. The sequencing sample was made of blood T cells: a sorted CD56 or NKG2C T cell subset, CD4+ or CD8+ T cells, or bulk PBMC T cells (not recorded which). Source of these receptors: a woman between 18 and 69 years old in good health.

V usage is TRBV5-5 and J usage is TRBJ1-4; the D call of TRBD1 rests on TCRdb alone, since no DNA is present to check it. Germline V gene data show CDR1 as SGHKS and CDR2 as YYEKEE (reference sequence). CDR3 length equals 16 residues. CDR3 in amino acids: CASSLTGTGASQKLFF.

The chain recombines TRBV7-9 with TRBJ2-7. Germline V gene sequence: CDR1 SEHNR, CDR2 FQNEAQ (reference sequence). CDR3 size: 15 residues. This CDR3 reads CASSPGWGALYEQYF.

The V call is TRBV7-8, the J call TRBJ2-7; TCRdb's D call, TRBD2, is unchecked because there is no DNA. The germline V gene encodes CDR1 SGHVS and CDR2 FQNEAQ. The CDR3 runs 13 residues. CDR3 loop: CATVEAHPYEQYF.

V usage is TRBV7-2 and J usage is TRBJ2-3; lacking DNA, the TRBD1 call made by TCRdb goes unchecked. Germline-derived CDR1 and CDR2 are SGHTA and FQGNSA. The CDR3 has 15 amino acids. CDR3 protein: CASSRGGSSTDTQYF.

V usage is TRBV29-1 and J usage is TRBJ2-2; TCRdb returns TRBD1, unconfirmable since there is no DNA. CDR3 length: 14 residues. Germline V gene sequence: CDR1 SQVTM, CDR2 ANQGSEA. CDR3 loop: CSVEQGANTGELFF.

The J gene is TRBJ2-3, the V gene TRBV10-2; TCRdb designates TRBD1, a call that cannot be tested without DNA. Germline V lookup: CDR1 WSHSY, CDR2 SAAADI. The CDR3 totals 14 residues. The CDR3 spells CASSKSGHTDTQYF.

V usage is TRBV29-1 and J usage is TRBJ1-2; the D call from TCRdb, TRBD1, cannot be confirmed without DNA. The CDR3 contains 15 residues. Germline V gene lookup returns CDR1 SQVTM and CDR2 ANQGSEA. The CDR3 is CSGGDRGIPNYGYTF.

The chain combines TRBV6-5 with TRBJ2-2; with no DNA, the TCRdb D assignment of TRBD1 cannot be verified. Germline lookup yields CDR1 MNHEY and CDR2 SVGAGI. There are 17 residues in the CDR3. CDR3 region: CASSYSLGQGNTGELFF.

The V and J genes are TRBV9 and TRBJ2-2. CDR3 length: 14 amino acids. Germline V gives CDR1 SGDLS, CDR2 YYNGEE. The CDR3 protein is CASSAVLGTGELFF.

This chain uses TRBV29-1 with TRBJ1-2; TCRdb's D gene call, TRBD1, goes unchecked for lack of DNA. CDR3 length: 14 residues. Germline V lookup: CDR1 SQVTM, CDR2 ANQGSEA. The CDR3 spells CSAHDRGVWYGYTF.

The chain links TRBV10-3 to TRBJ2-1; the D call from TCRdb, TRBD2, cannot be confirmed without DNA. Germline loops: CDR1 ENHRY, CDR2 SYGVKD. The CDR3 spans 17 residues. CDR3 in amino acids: CAISESIASSSYNEQFF.

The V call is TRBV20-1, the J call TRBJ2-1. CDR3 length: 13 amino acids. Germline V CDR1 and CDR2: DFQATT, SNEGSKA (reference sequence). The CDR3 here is CRAERSSYNEQFF.

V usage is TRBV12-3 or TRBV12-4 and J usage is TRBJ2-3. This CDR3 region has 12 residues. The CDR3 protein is CASSKATDTQYF.

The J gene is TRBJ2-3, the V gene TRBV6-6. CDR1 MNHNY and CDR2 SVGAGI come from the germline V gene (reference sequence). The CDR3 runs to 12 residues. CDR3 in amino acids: CASYSPTDTQYF.

CDR3 protein: CASSVGVGEGTDTQYF. V gene TRBV9 combines with J gene TRBJ2-3; no DNA is available, so the TRBD2 call from TCRdb remains unchecked. Germline V lookup: CDR1 SGDLS, CDR2 YYNGEE. This CDR3 is built from 16 residues.

The CDR3 loop reads CASSEYRGNTIYF. This rearrangement joins TRBV25-1 to TRBJ1-3. Germline V gene sequence: CDR1 MGHDK, CDR2 SYGVNS. CDR3 length: 13 amino acids.

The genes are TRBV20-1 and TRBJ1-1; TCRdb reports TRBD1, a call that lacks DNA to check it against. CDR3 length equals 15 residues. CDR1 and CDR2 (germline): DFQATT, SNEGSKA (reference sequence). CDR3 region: CSARDPQGQDTEAFF.

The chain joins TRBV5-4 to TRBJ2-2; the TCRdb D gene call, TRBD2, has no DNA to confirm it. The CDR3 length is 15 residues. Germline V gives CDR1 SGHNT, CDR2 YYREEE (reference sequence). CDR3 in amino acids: CASTHGGVNTGELFF.

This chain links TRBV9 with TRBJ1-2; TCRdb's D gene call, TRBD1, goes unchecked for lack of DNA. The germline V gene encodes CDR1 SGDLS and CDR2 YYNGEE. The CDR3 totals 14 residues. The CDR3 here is CASSVVADTYGYTF.

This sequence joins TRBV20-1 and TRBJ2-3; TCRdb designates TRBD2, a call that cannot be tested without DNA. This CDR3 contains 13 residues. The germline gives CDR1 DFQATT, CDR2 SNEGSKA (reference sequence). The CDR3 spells CSAQSGPGDTQYF.

The CDR3: CASSRGGGGRETQYF. V and J are TRBV19 and TRBJ2-5; TCRdb calls TRBD2, which cannot be checked without DNA. CDR3 length: 15 amino acids. The germline V gene has CDR1 LNHDA and CDR2 SQIVND (reference sequence). Full variable domain (remainder filled in from reference TRBV19 and TRBJ2-5): DGGITQSPKYLFRKEGQNVTLSCEQNLNHDAMYWYRQDPGQGLRLIYYSQIVNDFQKGDIAEGYSVSREKKESFPLTVTSAQKNPTAFYLCASSRGGGGRETQYFGPGTRLLVL.

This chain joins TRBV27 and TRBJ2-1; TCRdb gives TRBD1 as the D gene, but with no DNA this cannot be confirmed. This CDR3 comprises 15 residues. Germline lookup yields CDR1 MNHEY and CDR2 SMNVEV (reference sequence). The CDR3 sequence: CASRTYRGGLDEQFF.

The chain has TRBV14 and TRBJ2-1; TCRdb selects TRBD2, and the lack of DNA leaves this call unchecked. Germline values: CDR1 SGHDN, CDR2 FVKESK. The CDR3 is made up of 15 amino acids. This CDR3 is CASSQGLAGGPQKFF.

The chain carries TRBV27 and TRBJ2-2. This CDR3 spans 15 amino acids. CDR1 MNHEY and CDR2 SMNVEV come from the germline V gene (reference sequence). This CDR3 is CASSLSVRDTGELFF.

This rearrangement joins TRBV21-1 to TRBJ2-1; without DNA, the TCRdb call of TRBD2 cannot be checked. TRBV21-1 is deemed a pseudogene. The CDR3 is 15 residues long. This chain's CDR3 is CASSKRREDYNEQFF.

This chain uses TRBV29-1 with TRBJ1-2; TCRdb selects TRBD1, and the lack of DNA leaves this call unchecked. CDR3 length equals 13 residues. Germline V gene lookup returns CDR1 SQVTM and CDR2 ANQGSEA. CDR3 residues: CSVGREGLGGYTF.

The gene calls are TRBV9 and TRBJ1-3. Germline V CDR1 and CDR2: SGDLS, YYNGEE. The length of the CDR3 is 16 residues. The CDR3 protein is CASSVEDLISGNTIYF.

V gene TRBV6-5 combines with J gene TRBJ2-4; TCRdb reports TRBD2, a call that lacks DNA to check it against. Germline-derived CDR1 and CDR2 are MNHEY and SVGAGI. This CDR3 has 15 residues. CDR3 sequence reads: CASRHPATSRNIQYF.